This entry lists 27 T cell receptor beta chains sequenced from one sample in a study of human T cells and chemical hapten exposure. Time point given: patch test 1, 2 weeks after DPC sensitization. As for treatment: therapeutic diphenylcyclopropenone sensitization with weekly scalp DPC. MiXCR was run by TCRdb on the RACE reads, yielding one entry per CDR3 protein. The table shows about 100,000 distinct CDR3 sequences, with more than 9.5% occurring only once. Sample: whole blood, taken in connection with sensitization to the hapten diphenylcyclopropenone (DPC). Receptors originate from a woman in her forties with alopecia areata. Some clones in this sample may be carry-over from other donors' samples.

This chain joins TRBV4-2 and TRBJ1-2; D not resolved. This CDR3 is built from 16 residues. From germline, CDR1 is LGHNA and CDR2 YNFKEQ. V lost 1 base and J 2 bases, leaving 14 bases between the germline ends. CDR3 in DNA: TGTGCCAGCAGCCAAGTAACTCAGGCGGGGAACTATGGCTACACCTTC. Translating gives CASSQVTQAGNYGYTF.

This clonotype was counted at least ten times. The chain is built from TRBV20-1 and TRBJ2-1; no clear D gene. Germline CDR1 reads DFQATT; CDR2 reads SNEGSKA (reference sequence). This CDR3 spans 13 amino acids. Trimming pared 2 bases from V and 4 bases from J, leaving 9 bases between. This CDR3 is CSARNSLYNEQFF. The CDR3 DNA is TGCAGTGCTAGAAACAGCCTTTACAATGAGCAGTTCTTC.

This clonotype was observed a few times. J is TRBJ1-1 and V is TRBV12-3 or TRBV12-4; D remains ambiguous. Between the trimmed V and J ends, which lost 6 bases and 2 bases, there was a span of 7 bases. The CDR3 runs 12 residues. The CDR3 here is CASRLGNTEAFF. The CDR3 region has the DNA TGTGCCAGCAGGCTGGGTAACACTGAAGCTTTCTTT.

The chain combines TRBV7-9 with TRBJ1-1; the D gene is possibly TRBD1 (6 bases). The CDR3 covers 17 residues. Trimming shortened V by 2 bases and J by 6 bases, and 22 bases separated the two germline ends. Germline CDR1 reads SEHNR; CDR2 reads FQNEAQ (reference sequence). The CDR3 bases are TGTGCCAGCAGCTTATTCTTTGGGGGCCTACGGACGGCTGAAGCTTTCTTT. Residues: CASSLFFGGLRTAEAFF.

This clonotype has a handful of counts. This chain joins TRBV11-3 and TRBJ2-5, with no clear D. CDR3 length: 13 residues. Germline V gives CDR1 SGHNT, CDR2 YENEEA. V dropped 4 bases and J dropped 0 bases, with 6 bases sitting between them. This chain's CDR3 is CASSYSNQETQYF. DNA of the CDR3: TGTGCCAGCAGCTATAGCAACCAAGAGACCCAGTACTTC. The variable domain in full, completed from reference TRBV11-3 and TRBJ2-5, reads EAGVVQSPRYKIIEKKQPVAFWCNPISGHNTLYWYLQNLGQGPELLIRYENEEAVDDSQLPKDRFSAERLKGVDSTLKIQPAELGDSAVYLCASSYSNQETQYFGPGTRLLVL.

A few counts support this clonotype. CDR3: CASSPPGRSNTGELFF. The CDR3 region has the DNA TGTGCCAGCTCACCACCGGGAAGGTCGAACACCGGGGAGCTGTTTTTT. The chain carries TRBV18 and TRBJ2-2, with unresolved D. The CDR3 contains 16 residues. Germline values: CDR1 KGHSH, CDR2 LQKENI. Between the trimmed V and J ends, which lost 0 bases and 0 bases, there was a span of 8 bases.

This clonotype has only a few counts. This chain uses TRBV12-3 or TRBV12-4 with TRBJ2-2; 9 bases fit TRBD2. This CDR3 comprises 18 residues. V trimming: 5 bases; J trimming: 3 bases; junction bases outside the gene matches: 13. This chain's CDR3 is CASSPRSRVAGDTGELFF. In DNA, the CDR3 is TGTGCCAGCAGTCCGCGATCTAGGGTAGCGGGAGACACCGGGGAGCTGTTTTTT.

The chain recombines TRBV10-3 with TRBJ2-7; 8 bases are a match to TRBD1. Germline-derived CDR1 and CDR2 are ENHRY and SYGVKD. The V and J ends lost 6 bases and 1 base, in that order; junction bases with no gene match: 5. CDR3 length: 14 residues. The DNA for the CDR3 is TGTGCCATCAGCCAGACAGGGGCTTCCTACGAGCAGTACTTC. Its translation is CAISQTGASYEQYF.

This clonotype appeared once. This chain uses TRBV27 with TRBJ1-5; the D gene is possibly TRBD1 (6 bases). From germline, CDR1 is MNHEY and CDR2 SMNVEV (reference sequence). The CDR3 is 13 residues long. V lost 5 bases, J lost 6 bases, and 11 bases lay in between. The CDR3 bases are TGTGCCAGCAGTAGAGAGGGGGGTCAGCCCCAGCATTTT. It codes for CASSREGGQPQHF.

This clonotype occurred many times. This chain connects TRBV12-5 to TRBJ1-5; TRBD1 might be the D (6 bases). The ends were cut back, 1 base at V and 4 bases at J, with 11 bases in the middle. This CDR3 is 15 amino acids long. The germline CDR1 and CDR2 sequences are LGHNT and FRNRAP. The CDR3 loop reads CASGLETGRNQPQHF. The CDR3 nucleotides read TGTGCTAGTGGTTTGGAAACAGGGAGAAATCAGCCCCAGCATTTT.

This chain uses TRBV18 with TRBJ1-1, with 8 bases identical to TRBD1. This CDR3 contains 17 residues. V shed 0 bases, J shed 2 bases, and the junction held 8 bases outside the gene matches. CDR1 and CDR2 (germline): KGHSH, LQKENI. In DNA, the CDR3 is TGTGCCAGCTCACCACCCGGGACAGGATTCTTTAACACTGAAGCTTTCTTT. Residues: CASSPPGTGFFNTEAFF.

This clonotype was observed many times. The rearrangement uses TRBV7-9 and TRBJ1-4; D uncertain. CDR3 size: 15 residues. Germline assignment: CDR1 SEHNR and CDR2 FQNEAQ (reference sequence). V was pared by 3 bases and J by 6 bases, with 14 bases between. The CDR3 nucleotides are TGTGCCAGCAGCTTGCCGCTGGGAGTGGATGAAAAACTGTTTTTT. Translating it yields CASSLPLGVDEKLFF.

In this sample, this clonotype turned up many times. The chain links TRBV19 to TRBJ2-1; a possible D gene is TRBD2 (7 bases). Trimming stripped 5 bases from V and 2 bases from J, with 13 bases between. The CDR3 covers 15 residues. CDR1 is LNHDA and CDR2 is SQIVND in the germline V gene (reference sequence). CDR3 DNA sequence: TGTGCCAGTAGTGGTCGGGGGGCCGCCTACAATGAGCAGTTCTTC. It codes for CASSGRGAAYNEQFF.

This chain links TRBV30 with TRBJ1-5, with TRBD1 matching over 7 bases. Germline trimming cut 0 bases from V and 4 bases from J; bases unmatched to any gene: 6. The CDR3 runs to 15 residues. Germline values: CDR1 GTSNPN, CDR2 SVGIG (reference sequence). The CDR3 DNA reads as TGTGCCTGGAGTGTACAGGGGTCTAAGAATCAGCCCCAGCATTTT. Translation: CAWSVQGSKNQPQHF.

This clonotype came up a few times. This rearrangement joins TRBV6-2 or TRBV6-3 to TRBJ2-5, with 9 bases identical to TRBD2. The CDR3 covers 13 residues. Germline-derived CDR1 and CDR2 are MNHEY and SVGEGT. V lost 6 bases and J lost 4; bases outside the gene matches: 3. CDR3 in amino acids: CASSRTSVETQYF. The DNA for the CDR3 is TGTGCCAGCAGCAGGACTAGCGTAGAGACCCAGTACTTC.

The V call is TRBV11-3, the J call TRBJ2-5; 8 positions match TRBD1. The junction had 9 bases not matched to a gene; V was cut back by 5 bases and J by 4 bases. CDR1 and CDR2 from the germline V gene are SGHNT and YENEEA. The length of the CDR3 is 15 residues. CDR3 in DNA: TGTGCCAGCAGCCCCGGACAGGGTATGGGAGAGACCCAGTACTTC. Encoded protein: CASSPGQGMGETQYF.

This clonotype was counted between two and nine times. V gene TRBV2 combines with J gene TRBJ2-7; 10 bases are shared with TRBD2. The CDR3 is 15 residues long. Germline assignment: CDR1 SNHLY and CDR2 FYNNEI. V trimming: 6 bases; J trimming: 3 bases; junction bases outside the gene matches: 8. CDR3 bases: TGTGCCAGCAGCTTTGATAGCGGGGGGTTCTACGAGCAGTACTTC. Residues: CASSFDSGGFYEQYF.

The chain uses TRBV7-6 and TRBJ2-2, with D possibly matching TRBD1 (6 bases). Looked up from germline, CDR1 is SGHVS and CDR2 is FNYEAQ. There are 16 residues in the CDR3. Trimming shortened V by 0 bases and J by 1 base, and 9 bases separated the two germline ends. Here the CDR3 reads CASSLAMTGNTGELFF. CDR3 bases: TGTGCCAGCAGCTTAGCGATGACAGGGAACACCGGGGAGCTGTTTTTT.

Only a few counts were recorded for this clonotype. The genes are TRBV6-1 and TRBJ2-4; 7 nucleotides agree with TRBD2. Losses at the gene ends were 3 bases for V and 0 bases for J; bases not matched to a gene: 5. The CDR3 contains 16 residues. Per germline, CDR1 MNHNS and CDR2 SASEGT. Here the CDR3 DNA reads TGTGCCAGCAGTGAGTTGCGGGGGAGAGCCAAAAACATTCAGTACTTC. Amino acid sequence: CASSELRGRAKNIQYF.

The rearrangement uses TRBV29-1 and TRBJ1-2; D uncertain. V was clipped by 4 bases and J by 8 bases, with 11 bases between them. Germline V gives CDR1 SQVTM, CDR2 ANQGSEA. There are 11 residues in the CDR3. The CDR3 DNA follows: TGCAGCGTTGTCGCGGGGAAAGGCTACACCTTC. Translation: CSVVAGKGYTF. Drawing the rest from reference TRBV29-1 and TRBJ1-2, the complete variable domain is SAVISQKPSRDICQRGTSLTIQCQVDSQVTMMFWYRQQPGQSLTLIATANQGSEATYESGFVIDKFPISRPNLTFSTLTVSNMSPEDSSIYLCSVVAGKGYTFGSGTRLTVV.

This clonotype has just a few counts. The chain recombines TRBV28 with TRBJ2-1; 11 bases are shared with TRBD2. Unmatched junction bases numbered 6, after V lost 3 bases and J lost 8 bases. The CDR3 has 15 amino acids. Germline values: CDR1 MDHEN, CDR2 SYDVKM. This CDR3 reads CASSFDSGRADEQFF. In DNA form, the CDR3 reads TGTGCCAGCAGTTTCGATAGCGGGAGGGCCGATGAGCAGTTCTTC. The variable domain in full, completed from reference TRBV28 and TRBJ2-1, reads DVKVTQSSRYLVKRTGEKVFLECVQDMDHENMFWYRQDPGLGLRLIYFSYDVKMKEKGDIPEGYSVSREKKERFSLILESASTNQTSMYLCASSFDSGRADEQFFGPGTRLTVL.

The V and J genes are TRBV6-6 and TRBJ2-2; no definite D call. Trimming pared 7 bases from V and 0 bases from J, leaving 12 bases between. This CDR3 region has 15 residues. CDR1 is MNHNY, CDR2 SVGAGI, per germline (reference sequence). The CDR3, as DNA: TGTGCCAGCAACCTCCTAGGTCCGAACACCGGGGAGCTGTTTTTT. Translated: CASNLLGPNTGELFF.

This clonotype was recorded many times. CDR3 protein: CASSLGGQQETQYF. CDR3 DNA: TGTGCCAGCAGCTTGGGAGGACAACAAGAGACCCAGTACTTC. This sequence joins TRBV5-6 and TRBJ2-5; weak D call: TRBD1 (5 bases). V was shortened by 0 bases and J by 2 bases, with 8 bases between the two germline ends. CDR3 length: 14 residues. Germline CDR1 SGHDT, CDR2 YYEEEE.

This clonotype appeared a few times. The V and J genes are TRBV24-1 and TRBJ2-3; 7 positions match TRBD2. The CDR3 is 17 amino acids. Germline trimming cut 0 bases from V and 0 bases from J; bases unmatched to any gene: 5. Germline values: CDR1 KGHDR, CDR2 SFDVKD. CDR3 bases: TGTGCCACCAGTGATTTGCAGACTAGCCCTAGCACAGATACGCAGTATTTT. It is translated as CATSDLQTSPSTDTQYF.

This clonotype was detected only a few times. This sequence joins TRBV29-1 and TRBJ2-3; tentative D call: TRBD1 (6 bases). V was trimmed by 7 bases and J by 2 bases, leaving 16 bases between them. The CDR3 contains 14 residues. Germline V gene data show CDR1 as SQVTM and CDR2 as ANQGSEA. This chain's CDR3 is CSASGQLHTDTQYF. The CDR3, as DNA: TGCAGCGCCTCTGGACAGCTTCACACAGATACGCAGTATTTT.

CDR3 sequence: CATSRDLSVSGNTIYF. The CDR3 coding sequence is TGTGCCACCAGCAGAGATCTTTCGGTCTCTGGAAACACCATATATTTT. The genes are TRBV15 and TRBJ1-3; D ambiguous. V lost 0 bases and J lost 0, with 9 bases in between. The CDR3 spans 16 residues. Per the germline V gene, CDR1 is LNHNV and CDR2 is YYDKDF (reference sequence). Full variable domain (rest looked up from reference TRBV15 and TRBJ1-3): DAMVIQNPRYQVTQFGKPVTLSCSQTLNHNVMYWYQQKSSQAPKLLFHYYDKDFNNEADTPDNFQSRRPNTSFCFLDIRSPGLGDTAMYLCATSRDLSVSGNTIYFGEGSWLTVV.

This chain uses TRBV4-3 with TRBJ1-5; D is undetermined. The CDR3 has 15 amino acids. V shed 2 bases and J shed 4 bases, with 12 bases lying between them. Germline lookup yields CDR1 LGHNA and CDR2 YSLEER. The CDR3 protein is CASSQSRGANQPQHF. The CDR3 bases are TGCGCCAGCAGCCAATCACGTGGAGCTAATCAGCCCCAGCATTTT.